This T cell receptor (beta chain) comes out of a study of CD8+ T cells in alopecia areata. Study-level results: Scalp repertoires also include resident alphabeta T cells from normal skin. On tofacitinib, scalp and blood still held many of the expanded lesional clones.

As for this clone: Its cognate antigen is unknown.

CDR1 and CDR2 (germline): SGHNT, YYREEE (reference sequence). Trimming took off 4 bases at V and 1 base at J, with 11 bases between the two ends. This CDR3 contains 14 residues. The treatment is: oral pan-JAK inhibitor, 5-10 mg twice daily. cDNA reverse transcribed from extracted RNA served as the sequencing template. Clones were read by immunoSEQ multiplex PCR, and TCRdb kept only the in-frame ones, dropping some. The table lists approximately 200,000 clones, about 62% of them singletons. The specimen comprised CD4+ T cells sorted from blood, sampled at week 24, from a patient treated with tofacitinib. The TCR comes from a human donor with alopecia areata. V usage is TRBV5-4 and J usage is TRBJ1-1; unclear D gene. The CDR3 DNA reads TGTGCCAGCAGCCCCTACTGGGGGAACACTGAAGCTTTCTTT. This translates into CASSPYWGNTEAFF.